The clone carrying this T cell receptor beta chain was counted ten times or more. Time point indicated: after trial treatment. This sample's treatment: LDRT plus nivolumab, ipilimumab, low-dose cyclophosphamide and aspirin (RACIN trial). Qualifying patients carried advanced solid tumors devoid of tumor-infiltrating lymphocytes. The sample belongs to a study of low-dose radiotherapy and immunotherapy resistance in tumors. TRAV- and TRBV-specific primers, spanning alpha and beta chains, primed first-strand cDNA. The PCR that amplified TCRs ran for about 18 cycles, relying on a constant-region primer and a V-primer adapter. Via MiXCR, TCRdb re-called the reads, giving one row per CDR3 protein. The repertoire includes about 35,000 distinct CDR3 sequences, about a fifth of them detected once, and 9.2% sits in the top ten. The sample in question was PBMCs, obtained after low-dose radiotherapy plus immunotherapy. The clonotype was recovered from a female donor with ovarian cancer.

CDR3 sequence (DNA): TGTGCCACCAGTATCTCGCTCAGGTCCGCTGTTTGGGAGACCCAGTACTTC. It translates to CATSISLRSAVWETQYF. The V and J genes are TRBV19 and TRBJ2-5; D gene ambiguous. The V gene lost 10 bases and the J gene lost 5 bases, with 29 bases spanning the gap. This CDR3 is built from 17 residues. Germline values: CDR1 LNHDA, CDR2 SQIVND (reference sequence).